These T cell receptor beta chains were read from a single sample in a study of cytomegalovirus exposure and HLA in healthy donors. TCRdb keeps only in-frame clones here, not all; method: immunoSEQ multiplex PCR. The sample lists over 110,000 clones; 70% to 80% were seen once. The sequenced material came from PBMCs. Receptor source: a female donor in good health and CMV-seronegative. Both conserved end residues are part of each CDR3. D genes are given only for firm matches. Clone size appears in some rows only: once, few, many, or a class for an expanded clone.

V gene: TRBV5-1; D gene: .; J gene: TRBJ2-5; clone size: once; CDR3 protein: CASSLDGGETQYF; CDR3 DNA: TGCGCCAGCAGCTTGGATGGGGGGGAGACCCAGTACTTC
V gene: TRBV7-2; D gene: TRBD2; J gene: TRBJ2-3; clone size: .; CDR3 protein: CASPGGNTDTQYF; CDR3 DNA: TGTGCCAGCCCGGGGGGAAACACAGATACGCAGTATTTT
V gene: TRBV6-5; D gene: .; J gene: TRBJ1-5; clone size: .; CDR3 protein: CASSYSTAGNQPQHF; CDR3 DNA: TGTGCCAGCAGTTACTCGACGGCAGGGAATCAGCCCCAGCATTTT
V gene: TRBV14; D gene: TRBD1; J gene: TRBJ2-5; clone size: .; CDR3 protein: CASSLGQTFETQYF; CDR3 DNA: TGTGCCAGCAGCCTGGGACAGACGTTCGAGACCCAGTACTTC
V gene: TRBV7-9; D gene: .; J gene: TRBJ1-1; clone size: .; CDR3 protein: CASSLEENTEAFF; CDR3 DNA: TGTGCCAGCAGCTTGGAGGAGAACACTGAAGCTTTCTTT
V gene: TRBV6-1; D gene: .; J gene: TRBJ1-2; clone size: .; CDR3 protein: CASSENPGYGYTF; CDR3 DNA: TGTGCCAGCAGTGAAAACCCAGGGTATGGCTACACCTTC
V gene: TRBV27; D gene: TRBD1; J gene: TRBJ1-6; clone size: .; CDR3 protein: CASSPSGQGYSPLHF; CDR3 DNA: TGTGCCAGCAGCCCGTCAGGACAGGGTTATTCACCCCTCCACTTT
V gene: TRBV29-1; D gene: .; J gene: TRBJ2-7; clone size: few; CDR3 protein: CSVETRVGSYEQYF; CDR3 DNA: TGCAGCGTTGAGACGAGGGTGGGCTCCTACGAGCAGTACTTC
V gene: TRBV5-4; D gene: .; J gene: TRBJ1-1; clone size: few; CDR3 protein: CASSSGNTEAFF; CDR3 DNA: TGTGCCAGCAGCTCCGGGAACACTGAAGCTTTCTTT
V gene: TRBV9; D gene: .; J gene: TRBJ2-1; clone size: .; CDR3 protein: CASSVGSRNNEQFF; CDR3 DNA: TGTGCCAGCAGCGTAGGAAGTAGAAATAATGAGCAGTTCTTC
V gene: TRBV28; D gene: .; J gene: TRBJ1-1; clone size: .; CDR3 protein: CASSLYRQGYAFF; CDR3 DNA: TGTGCCAGCAGTTTATATCGGCAGGGTTATGCTTTCTTT
V gene: TRBV7-8; D gene: .; J gene: TRBJ2-7; clone size: .; CDR3 protein: CASTPGGAEGQYF; CDR3 DNA: TGTGCCAGCACACCGGGTGGTGCAGAAGGGCAGTACTTC
V gene: TRBV7-8; D gene: TRBD1; J gene: TRBJ2-7; clone size: .; CDR3 protein: CASTPGDRVSNEQYF; CDR3 DNA: TGTGCCAGCACCCCGGGGGACAGGGTTAGTAACGAGCAGTACTTC
V gene: TRBV14; D gene: .; J gene: TRBJ2-7; clone size: .; CDR3 protein: CASSRVGGVLARSEQYF; CDR3 DNA: TGTGCCAGCAGCAGGGTCGGAGGGGTCCTAGCTAGGTCCGAGCAGTACTTC
V gene: TRBV15; D gene: .; J gene: TRBJ1-5; clone size: few; CDR3 protein: CATSSTGLGQPQHF; CDR3 DNA: TGTGCCACCAGCAGTACAGGGTTGGGGCAGCCCCAGCATTTT
V gene: TRBV10-3; D gene: .; J gene: TRBJ1-2; clone size: .; CDR3 protein: CAISVGLENGYTF; CDR3 DNA: TGTGCCATCAGTGTCGGACTTGAAAATGGCTACACCTTC
V gene: TRBV7-6; D gene: TRBD1; J gene: TRBJ1-1; clone size: .; CDR3 protein: CASSARQGMNTEAFF; CDR3 DNA: TGTGCCAGCAGCGCCCGACAGGGGATGAACACTGAAGCTTTCTTT
V gene: TRBV18; D gene: .; J gene: TRBJ1-1; clone size: .; CDR3 protein: CASSPRVRMNTEAFF; CDR3 DNA: TGTGCCAGCTCACCTCGTGTTAGAATGAACACTGAAGCTTTCTTT
V gene: TRBV2; D gene: .; J gene: TRBJ2-5; clone size: .; CDR3 protein: CASSGGETQYF; CDR3 DNA: TGTGCCAGCTCCGGAGGGGAGACCCAGTACTTC
V gene: TRBV7-8; D gene: .; J gene: TRBJ1-1; clone size: .; CDR3 protein: CASSSSRVMAFRDTEAFF; CDR3 DNA: TGTGCCAGCAGCTCCAGCAGGGTTATGGCCTTTCGGGACACTGAAGCTTTCTTT
V gene: TRBV30; D gene: TRBD1; J gene: TRBJ1-2; clone size: .; CDR3 protein: CAWSVLTGGSGGYTF; CDR3 DNA: TGTGCCTGGAGTGTACTCACAGGGGGCAGTGGTGGCTACACCTTC
V gene: TRBV19; D gene: TRBD1; J gene: TRBJ2-7; clone size: .; CDR3 protein: CASSSQGAGYEQYF; CDR3 DNA: TGTGCCAGTAGCTCACAGGGGGCGGGTTACGAGCAGTACTTC
V gene: TRBV18; D gene: .; J gene: TRBJ1-4; clone size: once; CDR3 protein: CASSPELQSRNEKLFF; CDR3 DNA: TGTGCCAGCTCACCGGAATTACAGAGCCGAAATGAAAAACTGTTTTTT
V gene: TRBV4-3; D gene: .; J gene: TRBJ1-1; clone size: few; CDR3 protein: CASSLLGGLRDTEAFF; CDR3 DNA: TGCGCCAGCAGCCTATTGGGGGGGCTAAGGGACACTGAAGCTTTCTTT
V gene: TRBV9; D gene: TRBD2; J gene: TRBJ2-7; clone size: once; CDR3 protein: CASSVGRSGDEQYF; CDR3 DNA: TGTGCCAGCAGCGTAGGTCGGAGCGGGGACGAGCAGTACTTC
V gene: TRBV11-3; D gene: .; J gene: TRBJ1-2; clone size: .; CDR3 protein: CASSPTGLHGYTF; CDR3 DNA: TGTGCCAGCAGCCCAACAGGGCTTCATGGCTACACCTTC
V gene: TRBV18; D gene: TRBD1; J gene: TRBJ2-7; clone size: once; CDR3 protein: CASSDRATYEQYF; CDR3 DNA: TGTGCCAGCTCAGACAGGGCCACTTACGAGCAGTACTTC
V gene: TRBV29-1; D gene: .; J gene: TRBJ2-5; clone size: .; CDR3 protein: CSCAGNQETQYF; CDR3 DNA: TGCAGCTGTGCGGGGAACCAAGAGACCCAGTACTTC
V gene: TRBV25-1; D gene: TRBD2; J gene: TRBJ2-1; clone size: once; CDR3 protein: CASSDPSGRANEQFF; CDR3 DNA: TGTGCCAGCAGTGACCCTAGCGGGAGGGCCAATGAGCAGTTCTTC
V gene: TRBV6-1; D gene: .; J gene: TRBJ2-7; clone size: .; CDR3 protein: CASSSHYSYEQYF; CDR3 DNA: TGTGCCAGCAGTTCTCACTACTCCTACGAGCAGTACTTC
V gene: TRBV11-2; D gene: .; J gene: TRBJ2-7; clone size: .; CDR3 protein: CASSLFNRAGEQYF; CDR3 DNA: TGTGCCAGCAGCTTATTTAACAGGGCAGGCGAGCAGTACTTC
V gene: TRBV7-9; D gene: TRBD2; J gene: TRBJ2-7; clone size: .; CDR3 protein: CASSGLAGDSHEQYF; CDR3 DNA: TGTGCCAGCAGCGGACTAGCGGGAGATTCCCACGAGCAGTACTTC
V gene: TRBV7-9; D gene: .; J gene: TRBJ1-4; clone size: .; CDR3 protein: CASSSTSQGRVEKLFF; CDR3 DNA: TGTGCCAGCAGCTCAACCAGTCAGGGAAGGGTTGAAAAACTGTTTTTT
V gene: TRBV5-8; D gene: .; J gene: TRBJ1-2; clone size: .; CDR3 protein: CASRLPGFYGYTF; CDR3 DNA: TGTGCCAGCAGGCTGCCGGGATTCTATGGCTACACCTTC